This entry describes one TCR beta chain. The antigen it binds to is not known. No much larger clone is present one base from it, and per-base qualities are unavailable. Every donor was a healthy Caucasian. Three pairs of female monozygotic twins, all aged roughly 18 to 30 years, made up the twin cohort. Positive isolation kits from Invitrogen were used to isolate the CD4+ and CD8+ T cell populations. From V the trimming removes 3 bases and from J it removes 3 bases, while the gene matches leave 14 bases of the junction unaccounted for. Taken from cysteine to phenylalanine, the CDR3 has 16 residues. Only CDR3 DNA is held: 48 bases, read in frame from base 1. From the germline V gene (reference sequence), CDR1 is DFQATT and CDR2 is SNEGSKA. Library preparation was by 5' RACE. The reads were generated on an Illumina HiSeq 2000. Template switching added a universal primer binding site, and the final cDNA carried a unique molecular identifier that allowed TCR cDNA molecules to be counted accurately. Specific primers in the conserved constant-segment region were used to synthesize first-strand cDNA for TCR alpha and beta chains. To control for contamination, each cDNA library was double barcoded with a SMART-Mk sample barcode plus Illumina barcodes. TruSeq adapter sequences and Illumina sample barcodes were added in two successive PCR steps. The Illumina HiSeq platform was used with custom primers to sequence TCR alpha and beta cDNA libraries. On the authors' methods: MiGEC was used to process raw reads and extract unique molecular identifiers, and MiXCR was used to find CDR3 positions. Recombination models were inferred per individual with the repgenHMM and IGoR tools using an EM algorithm. Shared clonotypes were analyzed with the tcR package in R, and sharing was normalized by the product of cloneset sizes. Out-of-frame nonproductive sequences were analyzed to study raw recombination free of thymic and clonal selection effects. TCRdb cleaned the public reads at Q25 with fastp, built clones with MiXCR and kept in-frame beta chains. Entries are consolidated by CDR3 protein sequence, retaining the most common genes and DNA. None of the V and J calls come from the authors' own analysis; TCRdb made them. The sample yields some 440,000 distinct CDR3 sequences; less than 25% were counted once. The top ten hold about 2.7% of the sample.

This entry belongs to a study of identical twins (dated by TCRdb to the mid-2010s). Context from the whole study: The study deep-sequenced TCR alpha and beta repertoires from monozygotic twins, unrelated adults of various ages and cord blood to test whether fetal clonotypes persist. To rule out contamination, the twin experiments were replicated at different times with different library preparation protocols. Points the paper makes about the study in general: Out-of-frame TCR alpha sequences shared between twins showed an excess of low generation-probability sequences compared with coincidental sharing between unrelated individuals. Because the same donors could not be followed over many years, conclusions were based on cross-sectional statistical analysis. Fewer insertions were carried by abundant cord blood beta clonotypes, a similar but weaker trend appeared in young adult naive repertoires, and no such trend appeared in memory repertoires. In monozygotic twins, recombination models systematically underestimated out-of-frame TCR alpha sharing, but the models matched the sharing seen between unrelated individuals. Excess twin sharing in beta out-of-frame sequences was weaker because fewer shared sequences lowered the signal-to-noise ratio. Zero-insertion analyses could be partly confounded by invariant T cells such as MAIT and iNKT, though diverse VJ usage argued against such confounding for most clonotypes.

These sequences were also reported in another study, on T cells expressing NK-cell markers. In that second paper, the authors write: TCR beta-chain repertoires were profiled in sorted CD3+CD56+NKG2C+, CD3+CD56+NKG2C- and CD3+CD56-NKG2C+ T-cell subsets from several donors. Seven of the eight sequenced donors were HCMV-seropositive and one was HCMV-seronegative. To restrict sorting to alphabetaTCR-expressing T cells, an anti-gammadeltaTCR antibody was added in several experiments. In several donors, the dominant CD3+CD56+NKG2C+ clonotypes were among the top 10 CD8+ clonotypes and accounted for 1.0-7.0% of CD8+ T cells. Those dominant clonotypes were again the most abundant among CD3+CD56-NKG2C+ cells in a handful of donors, at roughly 25-60.1%. It remained unclear whether the expanded NKG2C-expressing T cell clones were specific for HCMV antigens. The eight sequenced donors were randomly selected healthy volunteers, three men and five women. To determine HCMV serostatus, a commercial ELISA kit was used to detect HCMV-specific IgG in serum. MIGEC was used to demultiplex reads and group reads by UMI, and MiTCR was used to assemble and quantify clonotypes. To remove erroneous sequences, TCR cDNA sequences were retained only when supported by two or more reads. Downstream repertoire analysis used the tcR package, and clonotypes were matched across fractions by CDR3 nucleotide sequence plus V segment. VDJmatch was used to annotate antigen specificity against VDJdb, with one amino acid substitution allowed in CDR3.

The sequenced material came from CD4+ T cells sorted from blood. This clonotype originated in a woman aged 18 to 35 in good health. Recombination joined TRBV20-1 with TRBJ2-7; 7 central nucleotides agree with TRBD2. The CDR3 region: CSASLGRTGGSYEQYF. The sequence in DNA is TGCAGTGCTAGTTTGGGGAGGACGGGAGGAAGCTACGAGCAGTACTTC.